One TCR beta chain is described in this entry. Its antigen is not known. Data came from immunoSEQ multiplex PCR; TCRdb stores just in-frame clones and leaves some out. In the table there are some 120,000 clones, 85% to 95% of which are singletons. This CDR3 contains 18 residues. The V segment lost 8 bases and the J segment 5 bases; nucleotides outside the gene matches: 18. In germline, CDR1 is LNHDA, CDR2 SQIVND (reference sequence). This sample is drawn from a study of T cell responses to AZD1222 COVID-19 vaccine. Notes on the study in general: With dominance at 160-218 and 743-854, vaccine-associated CD4 TCRs spanned spike. Targets within unmutated variant regions were reportedly found for nearly half of spike-specific TCRs.

The V and J genes are TRBV19 and TRBJ2-2; 9 nucleotides line up with TRBD2. The material sequenced was peripheral blood, taken on day 0 of AZD1222 vaccination. The clonotype was recovered from an adult in good health. The CDR3 loop is CASAPPDGREGQTGELFF. The DNA for the CDR3 is TGTGCCAGTGCCCCCCCTGACGGGCGGGAGGGCCAGACCGGGGAGCTGTTTTTT.